Listed below are T cell receptor beta chains from one sample, sequenced in a study of blood T cell repertoires in COVID-19. Here immunoSEQ multiplex PCR was the method, and the copy in TCRdb shows in-frame clones only, minus some. The sample yields 350,000 to 450,000 clones, approximately 92% seen once. Sequenced material: PBMCs or T cells enriched from blood (not recorded which). The receptors derive from a man aged 25-45 years who had recovered from COVID-19. The CDR3 runs from the conserved cysteine through the conserved F or W. D genes are given only for firm matches. Expanded clones get a size class; other rows say once, few or many, or leave the size out.

v_call: TRBV21-1; d_call: NA; j_call: TRBJ2-1; clone_size: NA; cdr3_nt: TGTGCCAGCAGGAAAAGACAGGGGGTAGTCTCCTACAATGAGCAGTTCTTC; cdr3_aa: CASRKRQGVVSYNEQFF
v_call: TRBV6-5; d_call: NA; j_call: TRBJ2-5; clone_size: NA; cdr3_nt: TGTGCCAGCAGCTACCCTACAGGGAATGCGGAGACCCAGTACTTC; cdr3_aa: CASSYPTGNAETQYF
v_call: TRBV5-4; d_call: NA; j_call: TRBJ1-1; clone_size: NA; cdr3_nt: TGTGCCAGCAGCAATTCAGTGAACACTGAAGCTTTCTTT; cdr3_aa: CASSNSVNTEAFF
v_call: TRBV28; d_call: TRBD1; j_call: TRBJ2-7; clone_size: NA; cdr3_nt: TGTGCCAGCAGAATCAGGGGGCTCTCCAACGAGCAGTACTTC; cdr3_aa: CASRIRGLSNEQYF
v_call: TRBV18; d_call: NA; j_call: TRBJ2-1; clone_size: NA; cdr3_nt: TGTGCCAGCTCACCACAAAGCGGAGCCTACAATGAGCAGTTCTTC; cdr3_aa: CASSPQSGAYNEQFF
v_call: TRBV5-8; d_call: TRBD1; j_call: TRBJ2-7; clone_size: NA; cdr3_nt: TGTGCCAGCAGCCGGGACAGGGTCTACGAGCAGTACTTC; cdr3_aa: CASSRDRVYEQYF
v_call: TRBV19; d_call: TRBD2; j_call: TRBJ2-3; clone_size: once; cdr3_nt: TGTGCCAGTAGTTATCCGACTAGCGGGAGGAGCGCAGATACGCAGTATTTT; cdr3_aa: CASSYPTSGRSADTQYF
v_call: TRBV18; d_call: NA; j_call: TRBJ1-6; clone_size: NA; cdr3_nt: TGTGCCAGCTCGGGAGGTTTGGATTCACCCCTCCACTTT; cdr3_aa: CASSGGLDSPLHF
v_call: TRBV12-5; d_call: NA; j_call: TRBJ2-1; clone_size: NA; cdr3_nt: TGTGCTAGTGGTGCGGGACAGTACAATGAGCAGTTCTTC; cdr3_aa: CASGAGQYNEQFF
v_call: TRBV6-4; d_call: NA; j_call: TRBJ2-1; clone_size: NA; cdr3_nt: TGTGCCAGCAGTGTAACGAGGGTCCCCTACAATGAGCAGTTCTTC; cdr3_aa: CASSVTRVPYNEQFF
v_call: TRBV19; d_call: TRBD1; j_call: TRBJ1-1; clone_size: NA; cdr3_nt: TGTGCCAGTAGTTCCCGGACAGGGACGAACACTGAAGCTTTCTTT; cdr3_aa: CASSSRTGTNTEAFF
v_call: TRBV7-2; d_call: TRBD1; j_call: TRBJ1-1; clone_size: NA; cdr3_nt: TGTGCCAGCAGCCTCTTCGGCCGGGACAGAGGAGCTTTCTTT; cdr3_aa: CASSLFGRDRGAFF
v_call: TRBV3-1/TRBV3-2; d_call: TRBD2; j_call: TRBJ2-5; clone_size: NA; cdr3_nt: TGTGCCAGCAGCCAACTTCTACAGCTAGCGGGAAACCAAGAGACCCAGTACTTC; cdr3_aa: CASSQLLQLAGNQETQYF
v_call: TRBV3-1/TRBV3-2; d_call: NA; j_call: TRBJ1-6; clone_size: NA; cdr3_nt: TGTGCCAGCAGCCAACAGGCTGATTCACCCCTCCACTTT; cdr3_aa: CASSQQADSPLHF
v_call: TRBV12-3/TRBV12-4; d_call: NA; j_call: TRBJ2-7; clone_size: NA; cdr3_nt: TGTGCCAGCAGTTGGGACAAGCCCTACGAGCAGTACTTC; cdr3_aa: CASSWDKPYEQYF
v_call: TRBV18; d_call: NA; j_call: TRBJ1-2; clone_size: once; cdr3_nt: TGTGCCAGCTCACCGTCCGGGGATTTGTATGGCTACACCTTC; cdr3_aa: CASSPSGDLYGYTF
v_call: TRBV18; d_call: TRBD2; j_call: TRBJ2-7; clone_size: NA; cdr3_nt: TGTGCCAGCTCACCAATGGGACTAGCGGGAGTAGACTCCTACGAGCAGTACTTC; cdr3_aa: CASSPMGLAGVDSYEQYF
v_call: TRBV27; d_call: TRBD2; j_call: TRBJ2-1; clone_size: NA; cdr3_nt: TGTGCCAGCAGTTTCAGGACTAGCTACAATGAGCAGTTCTTC; cdr3_aa: CASSFRTSYNEQFF
v_call: TRBV15; d_call: NA; j_call: TRBJ1-5; clone_size: NA; cdr3_nt: TGTGCCACCAGCAGAGACCAGGGTGGGAATCAGCCCCAGCATTTT; cdr3_aa: CATSRDQGGNQPQHF
v_call: TRBV28; d_call: NA; j_call: TRBJ1-6; clone_size: NA; cdr3_nt: TGTGCCGAATCTAACGGCTATAATTCACCCCTCCACTTT; cdr3_aa: CAESNGYNSPLHF
v_call: TRBV3-1/TRBV3-2; d_call: NA; j_call: TRBJ2-7; clone_size: NA; cdr3_nt: TGTGCCAGCAGCCAAGTTCCCAATTCCTACGAGCAGTACTTC; cdr3_aa: CASSQVPNSYEQYF
v_call: TRBV21-1; d_call: NA; j_call: TRBJ2-1; clone_size: NA; cdr3_nt: TGTGCCAGCAGCAAGACTAGCGGGGCTGAGCAGTTCTTC; cdr3_aa: CASSKTSGAEQFF
v_call: TRBV28; d_call: NA; j_call: TRBJ1-4; clone_size: NA; cdr3_nt: TGTGCCAGCAGTTTATACGGCAGGGGATTGGCAACTAATGAAAAACTGTTTTTT; cdr3_aa: CASSLYGRGLATNEKLFF
v_call: TRBV4-2; d_call: TRBD1; j_call: TRBJ1-2; clone_size: NA; cdr3_nt: TGTGCCAGCAGCCACCCGACAGAGGGGGCCTATGGCTACACCTTC; cdr3_aa: CASSHPTEGAYGYTF
v_call: TRBV21-1; d_call: NA; j_call: TRBJ1-5; clone_size: NA; cdr3_nt: TGTGCCAGCAGCAAAGAGGTAAGGTTGAGAGGGGGTGATCAGCCCCAGCATTTT; cdr3_aa: CASSKEVRLRGGDQPQHF
v_call: TRBV28; d_call: TRBD1; j_call: TRBJ1-6; clone_size: NA; cdr3_nt: TGTGCCAACAGTCCAGGGGGAAGTGATTCACCCCTCCACTTT; cdr3_aa: CANSPGGSDSPLHF
v_call: TRBV2; d_call: NA; j_call: TRBJ1-1; clone_size: NA; cdr3_nt: TGTGCCAGCAGTGAAGAACAGAACACTGAAGCTTTCTTT; cdr3_aa: CASSEEQNTEAFF
v_call: TRBV10-1; d_call: TRBD2; j_call: TRBJ2-3; clone_size: NA; cdr3_nt: TGCGCCAGCAGTGATCTGCGGGAGGGGAAGCCAGATACGCAGTATTTT; cdr3_aa: CASSDLREGKPDTQYF
v_call: TRBV5-1; d_call: NA; j_call: TRBJ2-3; clone_size: NA; cdr3_nt: TGCGCCAGCAGCTTTTTGGGCCCCGAGGGAGATACGCAGTATTTT; cdr3_aa: CASSFLGPEGDTQYF
v_call: TRBV6-5; d_call: NA; j_call: TRBJ2-7; clone_size: NA; cdr3_nt: TGTGCCAGCAGTTACGCGGGCTCCTACGAGCAGTACTTC; cdr3_aa: CASSYAGSYEQYF
v_call: TRBV28; d_call: TRBD1; j_call: TRBJ1-2; clone_size: few; cdr3_nt: TGTGCCAGCAGCTGGGGACAGGGGGCACGAGGCTACACCTTC; cdr3_aa: CASSWGQGARGYTF
v_call: TRBV20-1; d_call: NA; j_call: TRBJ1-1; clone_size: once; cdr3_nt: TGCAGCGCTCTCCTCAACACTGAAGCTTTCTTT; cdr3_aa: CSALLNTEAFF
v_call: TRBV3-1/TRBV3-2; d_call: NA; j_call: TRBJ2-7; clone_size: NA; cdr3_nt: TGTGCCAGCAGTCTCTATATCTCCTACGAGCAGTACTTC; cdr3_aa: CASSLYISYEQYF
v_call: TRBV5-1; d_call: NA; j_call: TRBJ2-7; clone_size: NA; cdr3_nt: TGCGCCAGCAGCGGCTACTACGGACAGCGAGAATCCTACGAGCAGTACTTC; cdr3_aa: CASSGYYGQRESYEQYF
v_call: TRBV5-6; d_call: NA; j_call: TRBJ1-5; clone_size: NA; cdr3_nt: TGTGCCAGCAGCTTGTTATCCCTGGCCTCATCTCAGCCCCAGCATTTT; cdr3_aa: CASSLLSLASSQPQHF
v_call: TRBV5-1; d_call: TRBD1; j_call: TRBJ2-1; clone_size: NA; cdr3_nt: TGCGCCAGCAGCCCGTCGGGACAGGGACTCAATGAGCAGTTCTTC; cdr3_aa: CASSPSGQGLNEQFF
v_call: TRBV5-1; d_call: NA; j_call: TRBJ1-3; clone_size: NA; cdr3_nt: TGCGCCAGCAGCTTGGCCCTGGAGCCCCGAAACACCATATATTTT; cdr3_aa: CASSLALEPRNTIYF
v_call: TRBV10-2; d_call: NA; j_call: TRBJ1-5; clone_size: NA; cdr3_nt: TGCGCCAGCAGTGAGTCGACAGATCAGCCCCAGCATTTT; cdr3_aa: CASSESTDQPQHF
v_call: TRBV3-1/TRBV3-2; d_call: TRBD2; j_call: TRBJ2-1; clone_size: NA; cdr3_nt: TGTGCCAGCAGCCAAGGGGTTGGACTAGCGGGGAACAATGAGCAGTTCTTC; cdr3_aa: CASSQGVGLAGNNEQFF
v_call: TRBV5-1; d_call: NA; j_call: TRBJ1-1; clone_size: few; cdr3_nt: TGCGCCAGCAGCTTGATCGGGGAGAACACTGAAGCTTTCTTT; cdr3_aa: CASSLIGENTEAFF
v_call: TRBV14; d_call: TRBD1; j_call: TRBJ1-1; clone_size: NA; cdr3_nt: TGTGCCAGCAGCCGGACAGGCAAAACGATGAACACTGAAGCTTTCTTT; cdr3_aa: CASSRTGKTMNTEAFF
v_call: TRBV5-1; d_call: TRBD2; j_call: TRBJ2-7; clone_size: NA; cdr3_nt: TGCGCCAGCAGCGTCACTAGCGGACGGAGCTCCTACGAGCAGTACTTC; cdr3_aa: CASSVTSGRSSYEQYF
v_call: TRBV3-1/TRBV3-2; d_call: NA; j_call: TRBJ1-2; clone_size: NA; cdr3_nt: TGTGCCAGCAGCCAAGATGCGGGGGGCAGCTATGGCTACACCTTC; cdr3_aa: CASSQDAGGSYGYTF
v_call: TRBV19; d_call: TRBD1; j_call: TRBJ1-6; clone_size: NA; cdr3_nt: TGTGCCAGTGAAACAGGGGGCAGCTCCTATAATTCACCCCTCCACTTT; cdr3_aa: CASETGGSSYNSPLHF
v_call: TRBV4-1; d_call: TRBD2; j_call: TRBJ2-7; clone_size: NA; cdr3_nt: TGCGCCAGCAGCCAAGTTCGGACTAGCGGATACGAGCAGTACTTC; cdr3_aa: CASSQVRTSGYEQYF
v_call: TRBV14; d_call: NA; j_call: TRBJ2-1; clone_size: NA; cdr3_nt: TGTGCCAGCAGCCAAGATCTTAGCGATACCTACAATGAGCAGTTCTTC; cdr3_aa: CASSQDLSDTYNEQFF
v_call: TRBV3-1/TRBV3-2; d_call: TRBD2; j_call: TRBJ2-7; clone_size: NA; cdr3_nt: TGTGCCAGCAGCCCCACGGGCCTAGCGGAGCACAACGAGCAGTACTTC; cdr3_aa: CASSPTGLAEHNEQYF
v_call: TRBV19; d_call: TRBD1; j_call: TRBJ1-1; clone_size: NA; cdr3_nt: TGTGCCAGTAGTAAAACAGGGGGCGCGAGCACTGAAGCTTTCTTT; cdr3_aa: CASSKTGGASTEAFF
v_call: TRBV5-4; d_call: NA; j_call: TRBJ2-3; clone_size: NA; cdr3_nt: TGTGCCAGCAGCTTGCCAGGGGGCACAGATACGCAGTATTTT; cdr3_aa: CASSLPGGTDTQYF